This T cell receptor (beta chain) is drawn from a study of cytomegalovirus exposure and HLA in healthy donors. TCRdb keeps only in-frame clones here, not all; method: immunoSEQ multiplex PCR. This sample has roughly 330,000 clones; roughly 87% occur once, and the top ten carry approximately 1.1%. Overall study results and limits: High specificity and sensitivity for cytomegalovirus status were reported for the classifier. Later, an analysis found that TCR clusters from the first cohort tended to co-occur in the 90 to 150 validation repertoires. Across donors, most TCRs were seen rarely, yet some public ones were widespread. The study labeled roughly 160 TCR beta chains cytomegalovirus-associated.

The CDR3 is 13 amino acids. CDR1 is SGHAT, CDR2 FQNNGV, per germline. This clone was seen more than once but under ten times. Its antigen is unidentified. One junction end does not reproduce the germline sequence, and a read error may be involved. The receptor's source is a woman aged 25-40 years in good health and CMV-seropositive. The chain carries TRBV11-2 and TRBJ2-7, with 11 bases aligning to TRBD2. Input material: PBMCs. CDR3 in amino acids: CASSRNLAGGMFF. CDR3 DNA sequence: TGTGCCAGCAGCCGCAACCTAGCGGGGGGAATGTTCTTC.